Shown below are 9 T cell receptor beta chains from a single sample sequenced in a study of blood T cells in healthy people across ages. The authors ran a second PCR of 7 to 11 cycles using a sample-barcoded 5' primer and a J-beta primer mix. Via MiXCR, TCRdb re-called the 5' RACE reads, giving one row per CDR3 protein. This table has about 1.8 million distinct CDR3 sequences, less than 50% appearing once. Input material: blood. These receptors were collected from a woman in her forties in good health.

J is TRBJ1-2 and V is TRBV7-9; D is undetermined. CDR1 and CDR2 from the germline V gene are SEHNR and FQNEAQ (reference sequence). V gave up 3 bases and J gave up 5 bases, with 10 bases separating them. The CDR3 is 13 residues long. This CDR3 reads CASSLSRPYGYTF. CDR3 coding DNA: TGTGCCAGCAGCTTGAGTCGACCATATGGCTACACCTTC.

This clonotype was observed once. The chain has TRBV5-6 and TRBJ2-4; 9 bases line up with TRBD1. The germline CDR1 and CDR2 sequences are SGHDT and YYEEEE. The CDR3 runs 12 residues. V shed 4 bases and J 13 bases; nucleotides not matched to a gene: 6. The CDR3 sequence is CASSGDRADQYF. As DNA, the CDR3 is TGTGCCAGCAGCGGGGACAGGGCGGACCAGTACTTC.

This sequence joins TRBV10-3 and TRBJ2-3; D not certain. CDR1 and CDR2 (germline): ENHRY, SYGVKD. The CDR3 spans 14 residues. V lost 7 bases and J lost 1, with 12 bases in between. The CDR3 region is CAITLNGGTDTQYF. In nucleotides, the CDR3 is TGTGCCATCACCCTCAATGGTGGCACAGATACGCAGTATTTT.

The chain recombines TRBV4-1 with TRBJ1-2; D is uncertain. The CDR3 covers 15 residues. Germline lookup yields CDR1 MGHRA and CDR2 YSYEKL. V lost 4 bases and J lost 4, with 16 bases in between. CDR3 nucleotides: TGCGCCAGCAGCCTACAACACCAAACGGGCTATGGCTACACCTTC. Amino acids: CASSLQHQTGYGYTF.

The chain employs TRBV27 and TRBJ2-5; D possibly corresponds to TRBD1 (6 bases). Trimming shortened V by 5 bases and J by 1 base, and 14 bases separated the two germline ends. The CDR3 totals 15 residues. Germline CDR1 and CDR2: MNHEY and SMNVEV (reference sequence). The CDR3 DNA reads TGTGCCAGCAGTCCTTGGGAGACAGGCCAAGAGACCCAGTACTTC. Amino acid sequence: CASSPWETGQETQYF.

The chain couples TRBV9 to TRBJ2-1, with no clear D. This CDR3 contains 15 residues. Trimming pared 0 bases from V and 7 bases from J, leaving 14 bases between. CDR1 is SGDLS and CDR2 is YYNGEE in the germline V gene. The CDR3 is CASSVVPRDPNEQFF. The CDR3 DNA sequence: TGTGCCAGCAGCGTAGTCCCCCGAGACCCAAATGAGCAGTTCTTC.

The chain recombines TRBV20-1 with TRBJ2-1; D remains ambiguous. CDR3 length: 14 residues. V was cut by 3 bases and J by 9 bases, with 18 bases left in between. The germline V gene encodes CDR1 DFQATT and CDR2 SNEGSKA (reference sequence). CDR3 in DNA: TGCAGTGCTAGCTTCCTAGAGCAAAGAGCTGAGCAGTTCTTC. Residues: CSASFLEQRAEQFF.

The rearrangement uses TRBV18 and TRBJ2-5; D might be TRBD1 (5 bases). The J call may be in error: the DNA end matches TRBJ2-7 better. The CDR3 is 13 amino acids. CDR1 and CDR2 from the germline V gene are KGHSH and LQKENI. As DNA, the CDR3 is TGTGCCAGCTCACCACTGGACAACCACGAGCAGTACTTC. It is translated as CASSPLDNHEQYF.

The V gene is TRBV3-1, the J gene TRBJ2-5; the match to TRBD2 covers 8 bases. V trimming: 4 bases; J trimming: 2 bases; junction bases outside the gene matches: 9. The CDR3 length is 16 residues. Germline V gene data show CDR1 as LGHDT and CDR2 as YNNKEL (reference sequence). CDR3 region: CASSLRAGTRQETQYF. CDR3 nucleotide sequence: TGTGCCAGCAGCCTTCGAGCCGGGACTAGACAAGAGACCCAGTACTTC.